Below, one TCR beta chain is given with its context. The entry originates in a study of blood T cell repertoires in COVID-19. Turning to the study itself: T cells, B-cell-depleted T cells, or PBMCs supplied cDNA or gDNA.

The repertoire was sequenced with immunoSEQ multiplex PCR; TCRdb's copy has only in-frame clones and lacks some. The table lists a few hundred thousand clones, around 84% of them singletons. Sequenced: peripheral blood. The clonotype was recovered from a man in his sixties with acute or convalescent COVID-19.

The DNA for the CDR3 is TGTGCCATCCGGACTAGCGGGGGGGCCGTCTACAATGAGCAGTTCTTC. It specifies CAIRTSGGAVYNEQFF. J is TRBJ2-1 and V is TRBV10-3; 15 positions agree with TRBD2. This CDR3 comprises 16 residues. Germline V gene data show CDR1 as ENHRY and CDR2 as SYGVKD. The V segment lost 8 bases and the J segment 3 bases; nucleotides outside the gene matches: 5.